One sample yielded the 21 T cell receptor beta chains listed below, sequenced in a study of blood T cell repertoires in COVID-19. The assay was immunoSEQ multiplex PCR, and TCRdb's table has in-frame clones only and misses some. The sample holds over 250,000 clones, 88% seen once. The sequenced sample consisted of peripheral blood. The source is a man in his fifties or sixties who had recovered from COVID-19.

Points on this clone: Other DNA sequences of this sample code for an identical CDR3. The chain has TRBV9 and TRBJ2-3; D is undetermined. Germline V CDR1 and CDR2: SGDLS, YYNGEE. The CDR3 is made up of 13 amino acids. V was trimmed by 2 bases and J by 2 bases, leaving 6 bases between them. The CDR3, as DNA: TGTGCCAGCAGCGTTTCCCTCACAGATACGCAGTATTTT. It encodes CASSVSLTDTQYF. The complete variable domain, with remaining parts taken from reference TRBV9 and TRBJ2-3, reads DSGVTQTPKHLITATGQRVTLRCSPRSGDLSVYWYQQSLDQGLQFLIQYYNGEERAKGNILERFSAQQFPDLHSELNLSSLELGDSALYFCASSVSLTDTQYFGPGTRLTVL.

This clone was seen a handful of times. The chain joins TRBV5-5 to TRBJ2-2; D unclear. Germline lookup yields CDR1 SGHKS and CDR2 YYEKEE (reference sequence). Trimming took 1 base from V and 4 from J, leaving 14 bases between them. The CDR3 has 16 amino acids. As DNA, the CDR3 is TGTGCCAGCAGCTTGTCAGTCAGGATTATCACCGGGGAGCTGTTTTTT. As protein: CASSLSVRIITGELFF.

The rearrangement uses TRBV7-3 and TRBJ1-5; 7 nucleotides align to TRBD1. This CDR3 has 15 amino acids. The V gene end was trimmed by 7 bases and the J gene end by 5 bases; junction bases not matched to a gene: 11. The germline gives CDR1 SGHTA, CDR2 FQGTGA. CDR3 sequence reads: CASTLLGQRDQPQHF. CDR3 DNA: TGTGCCAGCACCCTTCTGGGACAGCGGGATCAGCCCCAGCATTTT.

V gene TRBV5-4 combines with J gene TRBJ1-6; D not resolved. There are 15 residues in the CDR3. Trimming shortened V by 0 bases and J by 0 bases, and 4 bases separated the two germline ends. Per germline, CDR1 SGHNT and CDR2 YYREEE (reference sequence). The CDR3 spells CASSLESSYNSPLHF. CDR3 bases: TGTGCCAGCAGCTTGGAGAGCTCCTATAATTCACCCCTCCACTTT.

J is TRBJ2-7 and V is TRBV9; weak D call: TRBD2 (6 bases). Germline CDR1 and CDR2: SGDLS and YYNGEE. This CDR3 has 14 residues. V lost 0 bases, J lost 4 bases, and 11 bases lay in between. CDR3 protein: CASSVESGRYEQYF. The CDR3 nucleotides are TGTGCCAGCAGCGTAGAATCAGGGAGGTACGAGCAGTACTTC. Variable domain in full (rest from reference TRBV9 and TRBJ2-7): DSGVTQTPKHLITATGQRVTLRCSPRSGDLSVYWYQQSLDQGLQFLIQYYNGEERAKGNILERFSAQQFPDLHSELNLSSLELGDSALYFCASSVESGRYEQYFGPGTRLTVT.

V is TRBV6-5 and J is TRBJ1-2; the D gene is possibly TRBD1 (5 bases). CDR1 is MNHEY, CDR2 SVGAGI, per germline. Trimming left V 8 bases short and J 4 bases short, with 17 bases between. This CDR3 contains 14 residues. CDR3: CASGNSQAIYGYTF. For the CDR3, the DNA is TGTGCCAGCGGGAACTCACAGGCTATCTATGGCTACACCTTC.

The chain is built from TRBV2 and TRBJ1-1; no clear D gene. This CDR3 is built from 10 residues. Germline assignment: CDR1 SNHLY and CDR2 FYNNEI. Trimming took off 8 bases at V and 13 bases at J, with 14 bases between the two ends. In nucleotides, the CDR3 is TGTGCCAGCTTTAACTACCGGGGTTTCTTT. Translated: CASFNYRGFF.

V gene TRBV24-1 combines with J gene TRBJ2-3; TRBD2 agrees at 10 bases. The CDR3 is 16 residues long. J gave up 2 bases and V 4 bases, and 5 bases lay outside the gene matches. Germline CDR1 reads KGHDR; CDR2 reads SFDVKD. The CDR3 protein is CATSDRSGGHTDTQYF. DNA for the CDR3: TGTGCCACCAGTGACCGTAGCGGGGGGCACACAGATACGCAGTATTTT.

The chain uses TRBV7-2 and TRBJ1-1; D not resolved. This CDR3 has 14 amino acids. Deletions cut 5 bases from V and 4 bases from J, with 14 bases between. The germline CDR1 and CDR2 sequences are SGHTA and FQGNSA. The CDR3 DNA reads TGTGCCAGCAGCCCTCAGGTGACCGCCACTGAAGCTTTCTTT. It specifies CASSPQVTATEAFF.

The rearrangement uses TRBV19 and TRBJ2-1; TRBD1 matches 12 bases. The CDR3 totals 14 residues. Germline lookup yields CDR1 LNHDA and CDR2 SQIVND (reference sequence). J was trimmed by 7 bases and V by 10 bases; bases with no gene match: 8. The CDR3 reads CATRDRGLRNEQFF. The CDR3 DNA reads TGTGCCACCCGGGACAGGGGGCTTCGGAATGAGCAGTTCTTC.

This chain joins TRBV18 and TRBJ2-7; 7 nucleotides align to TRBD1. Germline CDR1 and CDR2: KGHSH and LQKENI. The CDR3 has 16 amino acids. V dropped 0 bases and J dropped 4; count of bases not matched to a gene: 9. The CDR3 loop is CASSPPTTGTGYEQYF. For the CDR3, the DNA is TGTGCCAGCTCACCACCCACGACAGGGACGGGATACGAGCAGTACTTC.

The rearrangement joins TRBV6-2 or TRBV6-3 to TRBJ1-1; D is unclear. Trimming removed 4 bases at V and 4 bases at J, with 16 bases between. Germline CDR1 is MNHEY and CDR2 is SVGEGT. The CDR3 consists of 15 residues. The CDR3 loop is CASSSNLQAGTEAFF. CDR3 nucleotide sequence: TGTGCCAGCAGTTCCAACCTCCAGGCCGGCACTGAAGCTTTCTTT.

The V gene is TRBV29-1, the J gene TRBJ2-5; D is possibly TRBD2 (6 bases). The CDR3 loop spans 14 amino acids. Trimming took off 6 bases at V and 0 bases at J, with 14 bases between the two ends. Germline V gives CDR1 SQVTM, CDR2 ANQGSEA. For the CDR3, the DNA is TGCAGCGTCACGCCCCGGGGGTACCAAGAGACCCAGTACTTC. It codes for CSVTPRGYQETQYF.

CDR3 sequence reads: CASSLGLVETQYF. DNA for the CDR3: TGTGCCAGCAGCCTAGGACTAGTGGAGACCCAGTACTTC. The chain couples TRBV4-2 to TRBJ2-5, with 7 bases lining up with TRBD2. In germline, CDR1 is LGHNA, CDR2 YNFKEQ. The V segment lost 4 bases and the J segment 5 bases; nucleotides outside the gene matches: 4. The CDR3 consists of 13 residues.

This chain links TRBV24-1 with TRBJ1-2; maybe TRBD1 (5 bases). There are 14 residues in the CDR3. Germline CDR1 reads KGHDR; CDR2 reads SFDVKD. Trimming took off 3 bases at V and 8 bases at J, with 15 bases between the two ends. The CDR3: CATSDPKGLGGYTF. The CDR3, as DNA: TGTGCCACCAGTGATCCCAAGGGGTTGGGAGGCTACACCTTC.

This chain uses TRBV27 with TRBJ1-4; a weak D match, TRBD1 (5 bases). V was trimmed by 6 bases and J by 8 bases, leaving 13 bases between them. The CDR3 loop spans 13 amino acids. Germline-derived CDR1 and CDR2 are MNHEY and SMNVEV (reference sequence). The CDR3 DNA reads TGTGCCAGCAGCTGGAGGGGAAGAGAAAAACTGTTTTTT. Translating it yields CASSWRGREKLFF.

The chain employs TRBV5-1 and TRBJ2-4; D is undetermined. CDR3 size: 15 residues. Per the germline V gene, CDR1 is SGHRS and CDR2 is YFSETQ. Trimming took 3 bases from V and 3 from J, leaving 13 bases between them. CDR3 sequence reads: CASSYTTESKNIQYF. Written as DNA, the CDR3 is TGCGCCAGCAGCTACACCACAGAGAGCAAAAACATTCAGTACTTC.

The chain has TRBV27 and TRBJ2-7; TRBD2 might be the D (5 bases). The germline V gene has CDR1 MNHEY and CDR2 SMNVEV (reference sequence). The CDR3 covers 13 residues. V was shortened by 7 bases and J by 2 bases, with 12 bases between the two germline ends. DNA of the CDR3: TGTGCCAGCACCAGGACGGGAACCTACGAGCAGTACTTC. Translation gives CASTRTGTYEQYF.

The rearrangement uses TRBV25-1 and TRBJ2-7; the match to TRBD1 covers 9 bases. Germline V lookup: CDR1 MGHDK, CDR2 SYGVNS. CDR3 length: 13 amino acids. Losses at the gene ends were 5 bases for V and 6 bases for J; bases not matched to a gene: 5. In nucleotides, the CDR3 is TGTGCCAGCAGTAGGGACAGGGTTGGCGAGCAGTACTTC. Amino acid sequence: CASSRDRVGEQYF.

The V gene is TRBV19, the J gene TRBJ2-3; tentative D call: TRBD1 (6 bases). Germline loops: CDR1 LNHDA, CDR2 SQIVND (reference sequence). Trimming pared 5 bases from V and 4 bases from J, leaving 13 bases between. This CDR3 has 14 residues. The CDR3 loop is CASSPRGGADTQYF. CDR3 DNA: TGTGCCAGTAGTCCCAGGGGTGGGGCAGATACGCAGTATTTT.

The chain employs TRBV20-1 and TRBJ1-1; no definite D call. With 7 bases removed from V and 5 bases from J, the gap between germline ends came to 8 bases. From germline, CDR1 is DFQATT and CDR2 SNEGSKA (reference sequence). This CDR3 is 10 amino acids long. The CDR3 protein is CSGGGTEAFF. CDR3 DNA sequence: TGCAGTGGCGGTGGGACTGAAGCTTTCTTT.